A selection of T cell receptor beta chains follows, all from one sample in a study of CD8 T cells in Susac syndrome. From the immunoSEQ multiplex PCR reads, TCRdb called clonotypes with MiXCR, one entry per CDR3 protein. The table has roughly 60,000 distinct CDR3 sequences, approximately 94% seen once. Sequenced material: CD8+ T cells from PBMCs. Receptors originate from a human donor in good health. Both conserved end residues are part of each CDR3. Fields, in order: V gene, D gene, clone size, J gene, CDR3 DNA, CDR3 protein. The D gene is left open where the match is weak. A row's size may be missing; if present it is once, few, many or a size class.

TRBV7-9,TRBD2,once,TRBJ2-3,TGTGCCAGCAGCTCACGGGGGGGTCCAAGCACAGATACGCAGTATTTT,CASSSRGGPSTDTQYF
TRBV7-6,NA,NA,TRBJ1-5,TGTGCCAGCAGCTCCGGGGGGGGACCAAATCAGCCCCAGCATTTT,CASSSGGGPNQPQHF
TRBV5-1,TRBD2,NA,TRBJ2-7,TGCGCCAGCAGCTGGGGACTACCTACCTACGAGCAGTACTTC,CASSWGLPTYEQYF
TRBV7-9,NA,NA,TRBJ1-1,TGTGCCACAAGCCCGAACACTGAAGCTTTCTTT,CATSPNTEAFF
TRBV13,NA,NA,TRBJ2-1,TGTGCCAGCAGCTTAAGGCCCGGGGACCACAATGAGCAGTTCTTC,CASSLRPGDHNEQFF
TRBV27,TRBD2,NA,TRBJ2-3,TGTGCCAGCAGTTTAGTACTAGCGGGGTTGACGGCAGATACGCAGTATTTT,CASSLVLAGLTADTQYF
TRBV7-2,TRBD2,NA,TRBJ2-1,TGTGCCAGCAGCTTGACTAGCGGGGGGATTTACAATGAGCAGTTCTTC,CASSLTSGGIYNEQFF
TRBV4-3,NA,once,TRBJ2-5,TGCGCCAGCAGCCAAGAAGTGTCGGGGGTTGAGGGGCAAGAGACCCAGTACTTC,CASSQEVSGVEGQETQYF
TRBV20-1,NA,NA,TRBJ1-5,TGCAGTGCTAGAGACAAGGGGAGCAATCAGCCCCAGCATTTT,CSARDKGSNQPQHF
TRBV10-2,NA,NA,TRBJ1-6,TGCGCCAGCGGCGACCCTCCTAATTCACCCCTCCACTTT,CASGDPPNSPLHF
TRBV19,TRBD1,NA,TRBJ1-1,TGTGCCAGTAGTGTCGCGGGACAGACTGAAGCTTTCTTT,CASSVAGQTEAFF
TRBV2,NA,once,TRBJ2-2,TGTGCCAGCATTGACCCAGGGGCGCCCACCGGGGAGCTGTTTTTT,CASIDPGAPTGELFF
TRBV12-3/TRBV12-4,NA,NA,TRBJ1-2,TGTGCCAGCAGTCCGGACAGTCCTGATAACTATGGCTACACCTTC,CASSPDSPDNYGYTF
TRBV7-3,NA,NA,TRBJ2-3,TGTGCCAGCAGCCCCCATGGGGGGCCTAGCACAGATACGCAGTATTTT,CASSPHGGPSTDTQYF
TRBV14,NA,NA,TRBJ2-1,TGTGCCAGCAGCCAAGATATAGCGAAAGCGTACAATGAGCAGTTCTTC,CASSQDIAKAYNEQFF
TRBV29-1,TRBD2,NA,TRBJ2-1,TGCAGCGTTGATGCCCGGGGGGGCCGATGGTCCTACAATGAGCAGTTCTTC,CSVDARGGRWSYNEQFF
TRBV12-3/TRBV12-4,NA,NA,TRBJ2-3,TGTGCCAGCAGTCGGTTATTGATCACAGATACGCAGTATTTT,CASSRLLITDTQYF
TRBV29-1,NA,few,TRBJ2-1,TGCAGCGTTGACCACTACAATGAGCAGTTCTTC,CSVDHYNEQFF
TRBV13,NA,NA,TRBJ2-7,TGTGCCAGCAGCCCAGACGGGCCCTCCTACGAGCAGTACTTC,CASSPDGPSYEQYF
TRBV6-2/TRBV6-3,TRBD1,NA,TRBJ1-1,TGTGCCAGCAGTTACTCCCGGGACAGAGGTCACACTGAAGCTTTCTTT,CASSYSRDRGHTEAFF
TRBV28,TRBD1,NA,TRBJ2-2,TGTGCCAGCAGTTCCAGGACAGGGTGGGGCATATCGAACACCGGGGAGCTGTTTTTT,CASSSRTGWGISNTGELFF
TRBV7-9,NA,NA,TRBJ1-1,TGTGCCAGCAGTGAGGGATACACTGAAGCTTTCTTT,CASSEGYTEAFF
TRBV30,NA,NA,TRBJ2-7,TGTGCCTGGAGTCTGGACAGCTCCTACGAGCAGTACTTC,CAWSLDSSYEQYF
TRBV4-1,NA,once,TRBJ1-1,TGCGCCAGCAGCCCCCAGAATCCGGGGAACACTGAAGCTTTCTTT,CASSPQNPGNTEAFF
TRBV5-1,TRBD1,NA,TRBJ2-7,TGCGCCAGCAGCTTGGCTACAGGGGGGATCCACGAGCAGTACTTC,CASSLATGGIHEQYF
TRBV10-2,NA,NA,TRBJ1-2,TGCGCCAGCAGTTTGGGGTGGAACTATGGCTACACCTTC,CASSLGWNYGYTF
TRBV29-1,NA,NA,TRBJ2-2,TGCAGCGTTGAACTCCGGGGAAGAGGATGGAACACCGGGGAGCTGTTTTTT,CSVELRGRGWNTGELFF
TRBV10-2,NA,NA,TRBJ1-1,TGCGCCAGCAGTACCCAGGGACCTACCGAAGCTTTCTTT,CASSTQGPTEAFF
TRBV18,TRBD1,NA,TRBJ2-5,TGTGCCAGCTCACCGCAATGGACAGGGGCCCAAGAGACCCAGTACTTC,CASSPQWTGAQETQYF
TRBV6-1,TRBD1,NA,TRBJ1-5,TGTGCCAGCAGTGAGTACAGGGGATTCAATCAGCCCCAGCATTTT,CASSEYRGFNQPQHF
TRBV14,NA,NA,TRBJ2-3,TGTGCCAGCAGCCAAGGGGCAAGAGGAGGCACAGATACGCAGTATTTT,CASSQGARGGTDTQYF
TRBV5-4,NA,once,TRBJ2-1,TGTGCCAGCAGCTTGTTTTCGGGGAGAGGCTACAATGAGCAGTTCTTC,CASSLFSGRGYNEQFF
TRBV5-1,NA,NA,TRBJ2-5,TGCGCCAGCAGCACGGGTCGGGACACCGATAGAAAGCAAGAGACCCAGTACTTC,CASSTGRDTDRKQETQYF
TRBV9,NA,NA,TRBJ2-2,TGTGCCAGCAGCGTAGCCACGGCCGGGGAGCTGTTTTTT,CASSVATAGELFF
TRBV29-1,NA,NA,TRBJ2-5,TGCAGCGTTGAAGATGGGTCAACTCAAGAGACCCAGTACTTC,CSVEDGSTQETQYF
TRBV7-9,TRBD2,NA,TRBJ2-2,TGTGCCAGCAGTCGAGCGGGAAAAACCGGGGAGCTGTTTTTT,CASSRAGKTGELFF
TRBV4-1,NA,NA,TRBJ1-1,TGCGCCAGCAGCCGAGGGGGTACTGAAGCTTTCTTT,CASSRGGTEAFF
TRBV11-2,TRBD2,NA,TRBJ2-2,TGTGCCAGCAAACAACTAGCGGGTCTTACCGGGGAGCTGTTTTTT,CASKQLAGLTGELFF
TRBV9,TRBD2,NA,TRBJ2-1,TGTGCCAGCAGCGTAGGAGCGGGGGGGCCGGGCGATGAGCAGTTCTTC,CASSVGAGGPGDEQFF
TRBV7-8,NA,NA,TRBJ2-3,TGTGCCAGCAGCTTAGCCCCGGGGATTTACACAGATACGCAGTATTTT,CASSLAPGIYTDTQYF